A single T cell receptor beta chain is shown here with its context. The protocol was immunoSEQ multiplex PCR, while the TCRdb copy is restricted to in-frame clones and leaves out a portion. Found here are about 19,000 clones, under 90% of them singletons; the top ten hold about 0.82%. The CDR3 consists of 13 residues. V shed 4 bases and J 7 bases; nucleotides not matched to a gene: 5. CDR1 is SGHTA and CDR2 is FQGTGA in the germline V gene. This specimen belongs to a study of untreated major depressive disorder. CD4+ T cells were isolated from thawed PBMCs by magnetic negative selection. About 94% CD4+ purity was typical by flow cytometry.

The source is a woman younger than 45 in good health. V usage is TRBV7-3 and J usage is TRBJ2-5, with 8 bases fitting TRBD2. The sequencing input was CD4+ T cells from PBMCs. CDR3 DNA sequence: TGTGCCAGCAGCTCTTCGAGCGGGGGGACCCAGTACTTC. Translation: CASSSSSGGTQYF.